This T cell receptor (beta chain) was sequenced in a study of T-cell memory formation after mild COVID-19. For the study at large: TCR clusters showed largely donor specificity.

5'RACE, which relied on constant-segment primers, yielded TCR alpha and TCR beta cDNA libraries carrying sample barcodes and UMIs. TCRdb processed the 5' RACE reads anew with MiXCR; each CDR3 protein has one entry. The repertoire holds just over 400,000 distinct CDR3 sequences, more than 20% seen once, with over 10% in the top ten. On this clonotype itself: Its antigen is not known.

Trimming pared 1 base from V and 1 base from J, leaving 13 bases between. This CDR3 comprises 16 residues. Study outcomes and limitations: Prior to infection, memory already included some responding clones, suggesting cross-reactive memory joined. CD4/CD8 balance held among clones contracting day 15 to 85, and later expanders leaned CD4+.

The gene calls are TRBV12-3 or TRBV12-4 and TRBJ1-1; D is ambiguous. The origin of this receptor is an adult woman who had mild COVID-19 (a few samples of this study predate the infection). Cell type and time point are not known. Sequenced: PBMCs or a T cell subset sorted from them (not recorded which). CDR3 protein: CASSLGTRRRNTEAFF. The CDR3 nucleotides read TGTGCCAGCAGTTTAGGTACCAGGCGGAGGAACACTGAAGCTTTCTTT.